These 9 T cell receptor beta chains originate from one sample sequenced in a study of tumor and adjacent non-tumor tissue in lung cancer. Three rounds of nested PCR, following a modified ARM-PCR protocol, produced the TCRbeta library. TCRdb processed the multiplex PCR reads anew with MiXCR; each CDR3 protein has one entry. The sample has 90,000 or so distinct CDR3 sequences, about 66% seen once; the top ten hold about 15%. No cell sorting was done before RNA was extracted from the tissue. Sequenced input: lung tumor tissue. All receptors derive from a man aged 70-80 years with non-small cell lung cancer.

This clonotype came up many times. A read error is possible here, since a much larger clone lies one base away. This sequence joins TRBV11-2 and TRBJ2-5; possibly TRBD1 or TRBD2 for D (5 bases each). Germline CDR1 is SGHAT and CDR2 is FQNNGV. This CDR3 contains 15 residues. The CDR3 here is CASSLEGARGETQCF. For the CDR3, the DNA is TGTGCCAGCAGCTTAGAAGGGGCCCGAGGGGAGACCCAGTGCTTC.

A note on this clonotype: One end of the junction is discordant with germline, which a read error may explain. The V and J genes are TRBV11-1 and TRBJ2-7; D gene ambiguous. CDR3 length: 13 amino acids. CDR1 is SGHAT, CDR2 FQDESV, per germline (reference sequence). CDR3 protein: CASSFRQIYEQYF. The CDR3 DNA is TGTGCCAGCAGCTTCCGTCAGATCTACGAGCAGTATTTC.

This rearrangement joins TRBV11-2 to TRBJ2-5; no definite D call. V gave up 9 bases and J gave up 4 bases, with 21 bases separating them. Looked up from germline, CDR1 is SGHAT and CDR2 is FQNNGV. The CDR3 has 15 residues. Here the CDR3 reads CASSPHGGQSETQYF. The CDR3 DNA sequence: TGTGCCAGTAGCCCCCATGGTGGGCAGTCAGAGACCCAGTACTTC.

For this clonotype: At one end the junction does not follow the germline gene, possibly because of a read error. Written as DNA, the CDR3 is TGTGCCAGCAGCCGAGGGTACAGGGAGGTAGAGACCCAGTACTTT. Amino acid sequence: CASSRGYREVETQYF. The chain recombines TRBV5-4 with TRBJ2-5, with D possibly called TRBD1 or TRBD2 (6 bases each). In germline, CDR1 is SGHNT, CDR2 YYREEE (reference sequence). The CDR3 is 15 residues long.

Worth noting for this clonotype: A junction end diverges from the germline sequence, so it may reflect a read error. The chain recombines TRBV6-1 with TRBJ2-2; 9 bases line up with TRBD1. CDR1 is MNHNS and CDR2 is SASEGT in the germline V gene. The CDR3 consists of 14 residues. The CDR3 sequence is CAVTRTGVHGELSF. CDR3 coding DNA: TGTGCCGTTACCAGGACAGGGGTACACGGGGAGCTGTCTTTT.

This clonotype showed up just once. At one of its ends the junction is not consistent with the germline gene, which may arise from a read error. The J gene is TRBJ2-6, the V gene TRBV5-1; tentatively, D is TRBD2 (5 bases). This CDR3 comprises 14 residues. Germline V gives CDR1 SGHRS, CDR2 YFSETQ. DNA of the CDR3: TGCGCCAGCAGGGGGAGCTCTGGGGTCAACGTCCTGACTTTC. It encodes CASRGSSGVNVLTF.

This clonotype was observed many times. The CDR3 sequence: CASRPRLAGGQETQYF. The CDR3 DNA reads TGCGCCAGCAGACCCCGACTAGCGGGGGGCCAAGAGACCCAGTACTTC. The chain joins TRBV4-1 to TRBJ2-5, with 13 positions matching TRBD2. V was pared by 6 bases and J by 1 base, with 5 bases of the junction left unmatched. This CDR3 region has 16 residues. Germline CDR1 MGHRA, CDR2 YSYEKL.

This clonotype appeared once. This may be a read error, as it is one base from a much larger clone. This chain joins TRBV20-1 and TRBJ1-2; D is undetermined. Germline V CDR1 and CDR2: DFQATT, SNEGSKA (reference sequence). CDR3 length equals 12 residues. The DNA of the CDR3 is TGCAATGCTAGAGAACGGGTTGGTGGCTACACCTTC. It encodes CNARERVGGYTF.

About this clonotype itself: At one end the junction does not follow the germline gene, possibly because of a read error. The rearrangement joins TRBV5-1 to TRBJ1-1, with 7 bases lining up with TRBD1. The CDR3 is made up of 15 amino acids. Germline CDR1 SGHRS, CDR2 YFSETQ. The CDR3 region is CASSKTGIENTEASF. CDR3 bases: TGCGCCAGCAGCAAGACAGGGATTGAGAACACTGAAGCTTCCTTT.